This paragraph reports one T cell receptor (beta chain). As yet, its antigen is unknown. Donors included only healthy HIV-negative adults lacking recent acute infections or vaccinations. Measured with immunoSEQ multiplex PCR; TCRdb has only the in-frame clones, and not every one. The sample carries 400,000 to 600,000 clones, 90% to 96% recorded once. These data originate in a study of shared clonotypes between healthy human individuals. General study points: Rarefaction indicated that sorted-subset sequencing remained incomplete although depth was large.

The TCR was taken from a woman in her twenties or thirties in good health. Sequencing was performed on naive CD4+ T cells sorted from blood. Subset described: CD45RA+ positively selected.

Here the CDR3 DNA reads TGTGCCAGCAGCTTCAGCCCGGGGCCTTCCTACAATGAGCAGTTCTTC. Translated, it gives CASSFSPGPSYNEQFF. The chain is built from TRBV9 and TRBJ2-1; D may correspond to TRBD1 or TRBD2 (5 bases each). The germline V gene encodes CDR1 SGDLS and CDR2 YYNGEE. This CDR3 region has 16 residues. The V and J ends lost 4 bases and 1 base respectively, with 15 bases between them.